The sequence of this T cell receptor beta chain was determined in a study of post-analysis software for immune sequencing data. Overall study: Courses of disease covered relapsing-remitting, secondary progressive and progressive-relapsing multiple sclerosis.

Trimming stripped 5 bases from V and 4 bases from J, with 15 bases between. The CDR3 has 14 amino acids. Study-wide results and limits: Among multiple sclerosis patients, normalized Chao1 diversity was significantly below that of controls. By F measure, strong co-clustering occurred among samples prepared in the same batch. When patients were compared with controls, 4 or 5 TRBV segments were more frequent, TRBV5-6, TRBV5-1 and TRBV20-1 among them.

With respect to this clonotype: Its antigen is not identified.

Libraries were made from TCR beta cDNA, and they carried unique molecular identifiers. T cells, about 0.9 to 11 million of them, yielded roughly 0.5 million cDNA molecules. MiXCR was run by TCRdb on the PCR reads, yielding one entry per CDR3 protein. This table has about 770,000 distinct CDR3 sequences, about half appearing once. Material for sequencing was blood. The chain recombines TRBV12-3 or TRBV12-4 with TRBJ2-7; TRBD2 might be the D (5 bases). The receptor's source is a girl aged 5 to 17 with multiple sclerosis. The CDR3 DNA reads as TGTGCCAGCAGTACGGGGATCAGACGGTACGAGCAGTACTTC. Residues: CASSTGIRRYEQYF.